A selection of T cell receptor beta chains follows, all from one sample in a study of Ad26.COV2.S vaccination and SARS-CoV-2 variants. The repertoire was sequenced with immunoSEQ multiplex PCR; TCRdb's copy has only in-frame clones and lacks some. This table has about 180,000 clones, 70% to 90% appearing once. The specimen was peripheral blood, collected after recovery from COVID-19. These receptors were obtained from a human donor who had recovered from COVID-19. The CDR3 runs from the conserved cysteine through the conserved F or W. A D gene is named only where the DNA matches it firmly. Clone size is shown for a subset of rows, as once, few, many or a class of expanded clone.

>.|TRBJ1-2|.|TRBV7-9
TGTGCCAGCAGCTTAGGGGGGGAATCAGGAGGCTACACCTTC
CASSLGGESGGYTF
>TRBD2|TRBJ2-6|.|TRBV4-1
TGCGCCAGCAGCCAATCAGGGACTAGCGTTAGCTCTGGGGCCAACGTCCTGACTTTC
CASSQSGTSVSSGANVLTF
>.|TRBJ2-1|once|TRBV25-1
TGTGCCAGCAGTGAATGGGCAGGGGGGAATGAGCAGTTCTTC
CASSEWAGGNEQFF
>.|TRBJ2-7|.|TRBV7-6
TGTGCCAGCAGCTTAGGTCGCTATTGGGACGAGCAGTACTTC
CASSLGRYWDEQYF
>.|TRBJ1-4|few|TRBV7-9
TGTGCCAGCAGCTCGCGGACCGTTGGAAGTGAAAAACTGTTTTTT
CASSSRTVGSEKLFF
>TRBD1|TRBJ2-7|.|TRBV27
TGTGCCAGCAGTTTAGTGTTTGTTAAGGGGGCGATTTCGTACGAGCAGTACTTC
CASSLVFVKGAISYEQYF
>.|TRBJ1-2|.|TRBV19
TGTGCCAGTAGTCCCCGGGGGGGGGCGGACTATGGCTACACCTTC
CASSPRGGADYGYTF
>.|TRBJ1-6|.|TRBV2
TGTGCCAGCACCGCCCAGGGCTCCATTAATTCACCCCTCCACTTT
CASTAQGSINSPLHF
>.|TRBJ2-5|.|TRBV5-4
TGTGCCAGCAGCTTGAAACAGGAGAAAAATCGAGAGACCCAGTACTTC
CASSLKQEKNRETQYF
>TRBD2|TRBJ2-3|.|TRBV2
TGTGCCAGCAGTTCCCTAGCGGGAGGTATAACAGATACGCAGTATTTT
CASSSLAGGITDTQYF
>.|TRBJ1-3|.|TRBV18
TGTGCCAGCTCCGCCGGCTCCCCCTCTGGAAACACCATATATTTT
CASSAGSPSGNTIYF
>.|TRBJ1-1|.|TRBV18
TGTGCCAGCTCACCACAGCACATGAACACTGAAGCTTTCTTT
CASSPQHMNTEAFF
>.|TRBJ2-5|.|TRBV5-1
TGCGCCAGCACCGAAGTGGGGGGTAGGGAGACCCAGTACTTC
CASTEVGGRETQYF
>TRBD2|TRBJ2-1|once|TRBV9
TGTGCCAGCGCGGCTAGCGGGATGTCGAGGAATGAGCAGTTCTTC
CASAASGMSRNEQFF
>TRBD1|TRBJ1-4|.|TRBV2
TGTGCCACTTTAAGACAGGGGGCTAGTGAAAAACTGTTTTTT
CATLRQGASEKLFF
>TRBD1|TRBJ1-2|.|TRBV3-1/TRBV3-2
TGTGCCAGCAGCGCCACTCCCGGGACAGGGGGCGATGGCTACACCTTC
CASSATPGTGGDGYTF
>.|TRBJ2-3|.|TRBV5-6
TGTGCCAGCAGCCTAGGGCCATCTAGCACAGATACGCAGTATTTT
CASSLGPSSTDTQYF
>.|TRBJ2-7|.|TRBV9
TGTGCCAGCAGCAGGGGTACCTACGAGCAGTACTTC
CASSRGTYEQYF
>.|TRBJ1-3|.|TRBV19
TGTGCCAGTAGCAGGACAAGCTTTCGTGCGGGAAACACCATATATTTT
CASSRTSFRAGNTIYF
>.|TRBJ1-2|.|TRBV27
TGTGCCAGCAGTCCCGGGGTGTTGGGCTATGGCTACACCTTC
CASSPGVLGYGYTF
>TRBD1|TRBJ1-5|few|TRBV19
TGTGCCAGTAGTAGAGACAGGGGAGGCCGCAATCAGCCCCAGCATTTT
CASSRDRGGRNQPQHF
>TRBD1|TRBJ1-2|.|TRBV7-9
TGTGCCAGCATCGGAGGGGGCTCCGGTGGCTACACCTTC
CASIGGGSGGYTF
>.|TRBJ2-7|.|TRBV6-5
TGTGCCAGCAACCTCAGGAGCTCCTACGAGCAGTACTTC
CASNLRSSYEQYF
>.|TRBJ2-7|.|TRBV12-3/TRBV12-4
TGTGCCAGCAGTTCCTTCTCCTACGAGCAGTACTTC
CASSSFSYEQYF
>.|TRBJ1-2|.|TRBV6-1
TGTGCCAGCAGTGACCCGCCGGGCAGGGTGAACCCTAACTATGGCTACACCTTC
CASSDPPGRVNPNYGYTF
>TRBD1|TRBJ1-2|.|TRBV24-1
TGTGCCACCAGCGACCCTAAGGGGGCATTTGGCTACACCTTC
CATSDPKGAFGYTF
>.|TRBJ1-6|few|TRBV14
TGTGCCAGCAGCCTCCCAAGGAATTCACCCCTCCACTTT
CASSLPRNSPLHF
>.|TRBJ2-7|.|TRBV7-2
TGTGCCAGCAGCTTAGAGGGTGCCTTCGGCGAAAAGCAGTACTTC
CASSLEGAFGEKQYF
>.|TRBJ1-1|.|TRBV27
TGTGCCAGCAGTTACCTCGGGACGAACACTGAAGCTTTCTTT
CASSYLGTNTEAFF
>TRBD2|TRBJ2-1|.|TRBV29-1
TGCAGCGCCCTCGCTAGCGGAAACAATGAGCAGTTCTTC
CSALASGNNEQFF
>TRBD1|TRBJ2-1|.|TRBV10-3
TGTGCCATACCGTGGGGACAGGGGTCCAGCTCCTACAATGAGCAGTTCTTC
CAIPWGQGSSSYNEQFF
>TRBD1|TRBJ1-2|.|TRBV7-9
TGTGCCAGCAGAGACTCGGGACAGTCCTATGAGGGTTACACCTTC
CASRDSGQSYEGYTF
>TRBD1|TRBJ2-5|.|TRBV14
TGTGCCAGCAGCCAAGCCGGACAGGGGGGATGGGAGACCCAGTACTTC
CASSQAGQGGWETQYF
>.|TRBJ2-7|.|TRBV5-7
TGTGCCCTTGAACCGGGGTGGGGGCTCTACGAGCAGTACTTC
CALEPGWGLYEQYF
>TRBD2|TRBJ2-7|.|TRBV11-2
TGTGCCAGCAGCTCCCCGGGAAGGCGGGAGAGAGAGCAGTACTTC
CASSSPGRREREQYF
>.|TRBJ2-3|.|TRBV9
TGTGCCAGCAGCCCTTCGGACACCCCACAGTATTTT
CASSPSDTPQYF
>TRBD1|TRBJ1-5|.|TRBV5-1
TGCGCCAGCAGCTTGGTTACCGGGACAGGGGTTCAGCCCCAGCATTTT
CASSLVTGTGVQPQHF
>.|TRBJ1-2|.|TRBV6-5
TGTGCCAGCAGGGTAGATGCTAACTATGGCTACACCTTC
CASRVDANYGYTF
>.|TRBJ2-7|.|TRBV7-9
TGTGCCAGCAGCTTACTCCAATGGGATGAGCAGTACTTC
CASSLLQWDEQYF
>.|TRBJ2-7|.|TRBV3-1/TRBV3-2
TGTGCCAGCAGTCATAACTGGGACTCTACCTACGAGCAGTACTTC
CASSHNWDSTYEQYF
>.|TRBJ2-3|.|TRBV18
TGTGCCAGCTCACCAAAGGGGGATACGCAGTATTTT
CASSPKGDTQYF
>.|TRBJ1-5|.|TRBV11-2
TGTGCCAGCAGCTTAAGTCCCCTTAGCAATCAGCCCCAGCATTTT
CASSLSPLSNQPQHF
>.|TRBJ2-7|.|TRBV5-1
TGCGCCAGCAGCTTTAGCGTCTCCTACGAGCAGTACTTC
CASSFSVSYEQYF
>.|TRBJ2-7|.|TRBV7-2
TGTGCCAGCAGCCTCATTCCGGAAGCCTACGAGCAGTACTTC
CASSLIPEAYEQYF
>TRBD2|TRBJ2-7|.|TRBV7-3
TGTGCCAGCAGCTCTAGCGGGGGGTCCTACGAGCAGTACTTC
CASSSSGGSYEQYF
>.|TRBJ2-2|.|TRBV6-6
TGTGCCAGCAGTTACAGCCAGACCACCGGGGAGCTGTTTTTT
CASSYSQTTGELFF
>TRBD1|TRBJ2-1|once|TRBV6-5
TGTGCCAGCAGTCTTAAGACAGGGGGCTTAAATGAGCAGTTCTTC
CASSLKTGGLNEQFF
>TRBD1|TRBJ1-1|.|TRBV19
TGTGCCAGTACGGACAGGGCTTACATTATGAACACTGAAGCTTTCTTT
CASTDRAYIMNTEAFF
>.|TRBJ1-2|once|TRBV7-8
TGTGCCAGCAGCTTACCAGGAGACTATGGCTACACCTTC
CASSLPGDYGYTF
>.|TRBJ1-3|.|TRBV9
TGTGCCAGCAGCTCCGCGGGACATTCTGGAAACACCATATATTTT
CASSSAGHSGNTIYF
>.|TRBJ2-7|.|TRBV7-2
TGTGCCAGCAGCCCACGGACAGAGCAGTACTTC
CASSPRTEQYF
>.|TRBJ2-4|.|TRBV7-9
TGTGCCAGCAGCCCGGCGATCGGGCGGAGCGAAAAGAACATTCAGTACTTC
CASSPAIGRSEKNIQYF
>.|TRBJ2-2|.|TRBV9
TGTGCCAGCGGGGGCGGACGCGGTTCCGCCGGGGAGCTGTTTTTT
CASGGGRGSAGELFF
>TRBD1|TRBJ2-7|.|TRBV11-2
TGTGCCAGCAGCTTATGGACAGGAGTAGTCTACGAGCAGTACTTC
CASSLWTGVVYEQYF
>.|TRBJ1-2|.|TRBV19
TGTGCCAGTAGTATAGGACGGTCCTATGGCTACACCTTC
CASSIGRSYGYTF